This T cell receptor beta chain was retrieved from a study of blood T cells in healthy people across ages. Study-wide points: With naive T cell percentage, TCR beta diversity showed a strong correlation.

This clonotype has more than one count but fewer than ten. Its antigen is undetermined. Donors were systemically healthy Caucasian individuals from Russia aged about 6 to 95 years. Donors gave approximately 9.9 milliliters of peripheral blood apiece. The second PCR ran about 6 to 11 cycles with a sample-barcoded 5' primer and J-beta primers. MiXCR, run by TCRdb on the 5' RACE reads, gives a single entry per CDR3 protein. The sample has 750,000 to 950,000 distinct CDR3 sequences, about 53% seen once. This CDR3 is 16 amino acids long. The V and J ends lost 1 base and 2 bases respectively, with 13 bases between them. Looked up from germline, CDR1 is SGHRS and CDR2 is YFSETQ.

The sequenced sample consisted of blood. This sequence joins TRBV5-1 and TRBJ1-3; D might be TRBD1 (5 bases). This TCR derives from a man at least 80 years old in good health. CDR3 nucleotides: TGCGCCAGCAGCTTGCCTACGGGGACTCCTGGAAACACCATATATTTT. This translates into CASSLPTGTPGNTIYF.